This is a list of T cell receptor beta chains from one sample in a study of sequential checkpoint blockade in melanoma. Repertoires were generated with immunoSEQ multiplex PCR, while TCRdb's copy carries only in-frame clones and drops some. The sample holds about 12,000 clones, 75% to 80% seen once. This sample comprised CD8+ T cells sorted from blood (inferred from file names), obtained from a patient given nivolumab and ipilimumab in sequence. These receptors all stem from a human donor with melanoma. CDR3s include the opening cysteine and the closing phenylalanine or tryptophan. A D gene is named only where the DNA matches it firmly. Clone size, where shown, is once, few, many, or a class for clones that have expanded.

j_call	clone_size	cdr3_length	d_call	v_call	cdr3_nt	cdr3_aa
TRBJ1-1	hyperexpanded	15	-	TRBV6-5	TGTGCCAGCAGTCCCGTGGAGGGTCTGGGATCTGAAGCTTTCTTT	CASSPVEGLGSEAFF
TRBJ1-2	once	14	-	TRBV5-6	TGTGCCAGCAGCTTTATCAGTAATAACTATGGCTACACCTTC	CASSFISNNYGYTF
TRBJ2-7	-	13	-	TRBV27	TGTGCCAGCAGTTTACAGGCATCCTACGAGCAGTACTTC	CASSLQASYEQYF
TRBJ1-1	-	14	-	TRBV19	TGTGCCAGTCCCCCCGGGGGGCGGAACACTGAAGCTTTCTTT	CASPPGGRNTEAFF
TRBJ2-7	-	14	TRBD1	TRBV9	TGTGCCAGCAGCGTAGGGACAGGGCTCTACGAGCAGTACTTC	CASSVGTGLYEQYF
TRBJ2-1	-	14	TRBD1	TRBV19	TGTGCCAGTAGTTTCAGGGGGCCGGTCAATGAGCAGTTCTTC	CASSFRGPVNEQFF
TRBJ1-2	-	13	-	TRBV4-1	TGCGCCAGCAGCGATAACTCGGTCTATGGCTACACCTTC	CASSDNSVYGYTF
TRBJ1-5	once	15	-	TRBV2	TGTGCCAGCAGCGAAACAGCCGCTAGCAATCAGCCCCAGCATTTT	CASSETAASNQPQHF
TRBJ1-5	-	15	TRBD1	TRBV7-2	TGTGCCAGCAGCGCTGGACAGGGCGGCAATCAGCCCCAGCATTTT	CASSAGQGGNQPQHF
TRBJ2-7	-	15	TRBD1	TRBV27	TGTGCCAGCAGTTTCGGCAGGGGGCCAACCTACGAGCAGTACTTC	CASSFGRGPTYEQYF
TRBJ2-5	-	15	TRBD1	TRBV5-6	TGTGCCAGCAGCTTATTACAGGGGAAACAAGAGACCCAGTACTTC	CASSLLQGKQETQYF
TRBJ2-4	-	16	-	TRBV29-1	TGCAGCGCTAGACAGGACCTAAGGATAGCCAAAAACATTCAGTACTTC	CSARQDLRIAKNIQYF
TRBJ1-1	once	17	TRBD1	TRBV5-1	TGCGCCAGCAGTGAAATGGGGACCCAGGGACAGGGCACTGAAGCTTTCTTT	CASSEMGTQGQGTEAFF
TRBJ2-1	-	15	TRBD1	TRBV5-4	TGTGCCAGCAGCTTGGCTGGGACAGGGTACAATGAGCAGTTCTTC	CASSLAGTGYNEQFF
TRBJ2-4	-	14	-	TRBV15	TGTGCCACCAGTGTGACCCACCCGGGAAACATTCAGTACTTC	CATSVTHPGNIQYF
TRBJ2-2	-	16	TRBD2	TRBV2	TGTGCCAGCAAAGCCCTTATCCCGGGACTAGGTGGGGAGCTGTTTTTT	CASKALIPGLGGELFF
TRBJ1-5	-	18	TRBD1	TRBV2	TGTGCCAGCAGTGGGTGGACAGGGGACCTCCTTAGCAATCAGCCCCAGCATTTT	CASSGWTGDLLSNQPQHF
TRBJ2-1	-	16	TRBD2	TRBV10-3	TGTGCCATCAGAGCTAGCGGGGGGCAGCCAGACAATGAGCAGTTCTTC	CAIRASGGQPDNEQFF
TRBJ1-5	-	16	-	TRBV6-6	TGTGCCAGCAGTTACTCCTCTGGACAGAGCAATCAGCCCCAGCATTTT	CASSYSSGQSNQPQHF
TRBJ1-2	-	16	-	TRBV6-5	TGTGCCAGCAGTTACAGTGGCCCCGGGAGGCACTATGGCTACACCTTC	CASSYSGPGRHYGYTF
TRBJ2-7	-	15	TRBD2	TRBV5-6	TGTGCCAGCAGCTTTTTTCCTAGCGGATCCTACGAGCAGTACTTC	CASSFFPSGSYEQYF
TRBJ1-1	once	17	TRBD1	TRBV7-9	TGTGCCAGCAGCTTAGCCGGGACAGGACAGATGAACACTGAAGCTTTCTTT	CASSLAGTGQMNTEAFF
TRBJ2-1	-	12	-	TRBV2	TGTGCCAGCTTAGGGGGGGAGAATGAGCAGTTCTTC	CASLGGENEQFF
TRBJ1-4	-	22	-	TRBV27	TGTGCCAGCAGTTTATCGACCCCTGTGAGCCGGGATCTCGTCGTGTCTAATGAAAAACTGTTTTTT	CASSLSTPVSRDLVVSNEKLFF
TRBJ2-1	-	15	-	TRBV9	TGTGCCAGCAGCGAACGGGGTAGAGTGTCCGATGAGCAGTTCTTC	CASSERGRVSDEQFF
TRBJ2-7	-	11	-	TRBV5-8	TGTGACAGTCAACACTCCTACGAGCAGTACTTC	CDSQHSYEQYF
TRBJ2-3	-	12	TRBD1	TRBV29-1	TGCAGCACCTGGACAGGGGATGATACGCAGTATTTT	CSTWTGDDTQYF
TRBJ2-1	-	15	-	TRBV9	TGTGCCAGCAGCGTAGATGGAGGGCCGAACAATGAGCAGTTCTTC	CASSVDGGPNNEQFF
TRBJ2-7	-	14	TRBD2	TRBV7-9	TGTGCCAGCAGCCCAGGACTAGCGGTCTACGAGCAGTACTTC	CASSPGLAVYEQYF
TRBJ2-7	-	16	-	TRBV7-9	TGTGCCAGCAGCTTAGTATCGCTCCAGGGCTCCTACGAGCAGTACTTC	CASSLVSLQGSYEQYF
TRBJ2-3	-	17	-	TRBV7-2	TGTGCCAGCAGCTTAGAGTGGAGACAGCGAAGCACAGATACGCAGTATTTT	CASSLEWRQRSTDTQYF
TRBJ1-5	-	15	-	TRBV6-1	TGTGCCAGCAGTGAAGGGGAGGGAGGCAATCAGCCCCAGCATTTT	CASSEGEGGNQPQHF
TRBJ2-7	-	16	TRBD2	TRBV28	TGTGCCAGCAGTTCCCCTGGGACTAGCGGGAGGAGAGAGCAGTACTTC	CASSSPGTSGRREQYF
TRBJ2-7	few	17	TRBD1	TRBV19	TGTGCCAGTAGTATTCTGGGAACACTAGGACAGGGGGACGAGCAGTACTTC	CASSILGTLGQGDEQYF
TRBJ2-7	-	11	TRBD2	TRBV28	TGTGCCAGCAACGGGGGGTTCGAGCAGTACTTC	CASNGGFEQYF
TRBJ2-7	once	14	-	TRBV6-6	TGTGCCAGCAACCCCGGGACAACTTCCTACGAGCAGTACTTC	CASNPGTTSYEQYF
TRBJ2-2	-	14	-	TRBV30	TGTGCCTGGAGTGTAACAGGGCCCACCGGGGAGCTGTTTTTT	CAWSVTGPTGELFF
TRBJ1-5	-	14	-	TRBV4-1	TGCGCCAGCAGCCTAGGGACGGGAGATCAGCCCCAGCATTTT	CASSLGTGDQPQHF
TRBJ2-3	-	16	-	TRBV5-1	TGCGCCAGCGGAAAAGCGGCTAGCGCGATCACAGATACGCAGTATTTT	CASGKAASAITDTQYF
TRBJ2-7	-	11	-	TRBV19	TGTGCCAGTAGTAACAGCTACGAGCAGTACTTC	CASSNSYEQYF
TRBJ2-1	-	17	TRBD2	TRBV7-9	TGTGCCAGCAGCTTTTCTAGCGGGGGGGCCGTGGGTGATGAGCAGTTCTTC	CASSFSSGGAVGDEQFF
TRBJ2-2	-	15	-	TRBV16	TGTGCCAGCAGCCAAACCCAGGGTGGCTTCGGGGAGCTGTTTTTT	CASSQTQGGFGELFF
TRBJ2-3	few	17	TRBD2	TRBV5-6	TGTGCCAGCAGCTTGTGGGGAGCGGGGTTAACTACAGATACGCAGTATTTT	CASSLWGAGLTTDTQYF
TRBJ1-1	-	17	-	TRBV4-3	TGCGCCAGCAGCCAAGAATACGGCGGGGCCCTGAACACTGAAGCTTTCTTT	CASSQEYGGALNTEAFF
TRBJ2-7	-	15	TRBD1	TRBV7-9	TGTGCCAGCAGCCCCAGGGACAGGGGCTCCTACGAGCAGTACTTC	CASSPRDRGSYEQYF
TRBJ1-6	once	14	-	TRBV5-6	TGTGCCAGCAGCTTGCCGGGGGTAAATTCACCCCTCCACTTT	CASSLPGVNSPLHF
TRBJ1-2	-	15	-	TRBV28	TGTGCCAGCAGTTTACAGGGAGGAGGTGTCTATGGCTACACCTTC	CASSLQGGGVYGYTF
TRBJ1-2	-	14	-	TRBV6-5	TGTGCCAGCAATAGACAAGGGGGAAAGGATGGCTACACCTTC	CASNRQGGKDGYTF